Below are 17 T cell receptor beta chains sequenced from a single sample in a study of technical replicates of blood from a handful of donors (dated by TCRdb to the late 2010s). Libraries were made using the immunoSEQ multiplex PCR assay. The table comes from immuneACCESS by way of TCRdb, which keeps in-frame sequences with V and J called. Part of the clones is missing from these tables; in studies checked, under half for an unresolved V gene and the rest for unknown reasons. This sample comprises 65,000 to 85,000 clones, more than 95% of them detected only once. Jointly, the top ten make up roughly 0.16% of the sample. The sample was T cells isolated from PBMCs. Source of these receptors: a human donor in good health.

The sample holds one count of this clone. This chain connects TRBV6-1 to TRBJ1-4; 7 bases line up with TRBD1. Per germline, CDR1 MNHNS and CDR2 SASEGT. V lost 5 bases and J lost 1; bases outside the gene matches: 1. The CDR3 runs 14 residues. The CDR3 sequence: CASSRDRTNEKLFF. CDR3 nucleotide sequence: TGTGCCAGCAGTCGGGACAGAACTAATGAAAAACTGTTTTTT.

This clone was found once. V gene TRBV9 combines with J gene TRBJ2-5, with a possible D match to TRBD2 (6 bases). Trimming pared 7 bases from V and 2 bases from J, leaving 18 bases between. Per the germline V gene, CDR1 is SGDLS and CDR2 is YYNGEE. This CDR3 region has 15 residues. CDR3 coding DNA: TGTGCCAGCGGGACGGGAGCGACTCAGCAAGAGACCCAGTACTTC. Its translation: CASGTGATQQETQYF. The variable domain in full, with the rest retrieved from reference TRBV9 and TRBJ2-5, is DSGVTQTPKHLITATGQRVTLRCSPRSGDLSVYWYQQSLDQGLQFLIQYYNGEERAKGNILERFSAQQFPDLHSELNLSSLELGDSALYFCASGTGATQQETQYFGPGTRLLVL.

The V and J genes are TRBV10-2 and TRBJ2-1, with D possibly matching TRBD2 (5 bases). The CDR3 covers 13 residues. The ends were cut back, 2 bases at V and 11 bases at J, with 13 bases in the middle. The germline V gene has CDR1 WSHSY and CDR2 SAAADI. CDR3 bases: TGCGCCAGCAGTGAGAATTCTAGCCGACAGCAGTTCTTC. Translated: CASSENSSRQQFF.

The chain recombines TRBV11-2 with TRBJ2-7, with 8 nucleotides matching TRBD1. CDR1 and CDR2 (germline): SGHAT, FQNNGV. The CDR3 has 14 residues. The V segment lost 5 bases and the J segment 2 bases; nucleotides outside the gene matches: 5. This CDR3 reads CASSEDRGTYEQYF. The CDR3, as DNA: TGTGCCAGCAGCGAAGACAGGGGAACCTACGAGCAGTACTTC.

The gene calls are TRBV28 and TRBJ1-1; no clear D. Germline CDR1 MDHEN, CDR2 SYDVKM. CDR3 length: 15 residues. V dropped 6 bases and J dropped 0 bases, with 14 bases sitting between them. The DNA of the CDR3 is TGTGCCAGCAGCCACAAGTTCGTATTGAACACTGAAGCTTTCTTT. Translating it yields CASSHKFVLNTEAFF.

V is TRBV10-2 and J is TRBJ2-5; 10 nucleotides match TRBD1. Trimming cost V 2 bases and J 4 bases; bases outside gene matches: 4. Germline CDR1 is WSHSY and CDR2 is SAAADI. The length of the CDR3 is 15 residues. The CDR3, as DNA: TGCGCCAGCAGTGAGAACGACAGGGGGCGAGAGACCCAGTACTTC. Translated: CASSENDRGRETQYF.

The gene calls are TRBV10-1 and TRBJ1-2; D is possibly TRBD1 (6 bases). The V end was cut by 9 bases, the J end by 6 bases, with 20 bases between. The V gene's germline CDR1 is WNHNN and CDR2 SYGVQD (reference sequence). There are 14 residues in the CDR3. DNA for the CDR3: TGCGCCAGTCAGACAGGTCCCGCTACTAATGGCTACACCTTC. This gives the protein CASQTGPATNGYTF.

V usage is TRBV28 and J usage is TRBJ2-1; 7 positions match TRBD2. The CDR3 totals 17 residues. V was pared by 0 bases and J by 6 bases, with 11 bases of the junction left unmatched. Germline V gene lookup returns CDR1 MDHEN and CDR2 SYDVKM. The CDR3 region is CASSLWGGGRSGNEQFF. CDR3 bases: TGTGCCAGCAGTTTATGGGGGGGAGGGCGGTCTGGCAATGAGCAGTTCTTC. The whole variable domain, filled in from reference TRBV28 and TRBJ2-1, reads DVKVTQSSRYLVKRTGEKVFLECVQDMDHENMFWYRQDPGLGLRLIYFSYDVKMKEKGDIPEGYSVSREKKERFSLILESASTNQTSMYLCASSLWGGGRSGNEQFFGPGTRLTVL.

This sequence joins TRBV6-6 and TRBJ2-7; no definite D call. CDR1 is MNHNY and CDR2 is SVGAGI in the germline V gene (reference sequence). The CDR3 loop spans 14 amino acids. Deletions cut 5 bases from V and 0 bases from J, with 11 bases between. Written as DNA, the CDR3 is TGTGCCAGCAGTACCCCCGCGAGCTCCTACGAGCAGTACTTC. Its translation: CASSTPASSYEQYF.

The rearrangement links TRBV4-2 to TRBJ1-1, with 8 bases that match TRBD1. The CDR3 loop spans 15 amino acids. The germline V gene encodes CDR1 LGHNA and CDR2 YNFKEQ. Unmatched junction bases numbered 6, after V lost 5 bases and J lost 1 base. Here the CDR3 reads CASSNTGGENTEAFF. CDR3 nucleotide sequence: TGTGCCAGCAGCAATACAGGGGGAGAGAACACTGAAGCTTTCTTT.

The rearrangement links TRBV18 to TRBJ2-1; 8 positions agree with TRBD1. This CDR3 region has 14 residues. The V gene end was trimmed by 5 bases and the J gene end by 5 bases; junction bases not matched to a gene: 5. The germline CDR1 and CDR2 sequences are KGHSH and LQKENI. The CDR3 DNA reads TGTGCCAGCTCATGGACAGGGCCAAACAATGAGCAGTTCTTC. It specifies CASSWTGPNNEQFF. Looking up the rest from reference TRBV18 and TRBJ2-1 gives the full variable domain: NAGVMQNPRHLVRRRGQEARLRCSPMKGHSHVYWYRQLPEEGLKFMVYLQKENIIDESGMPKERFSAEFPKEGPSILRIQQVVRGDSAAYFCASSWTGPNNEQFFGPGTRLTVL.

V and J are TRBV10-2 and TRBJ2-4, with 9 nucleotides matching TRBD2. The CDR3 spans 14 residues. V lost 6 bases and J lost 6; bases outside the gene matches: 6. CDR1 and CDR2 from the germline V gene are WSHSY and SAAADI. The CDR3 protein is CASRAGGRGNIQYF. Written as DNA, the CDR3 is TGCGCCAGCAGAGCGGGGGGTCGTGGAAACATTCAGTACTTC.

The rearrangement links TRBV19 to TRBJ1-2; 9 nucleotides line up with TRBD1. Germline CDR1 is LNHDA and CDR2 is SQIVND (reference sequence). V dropped 3 bases and J dropped 5; count of bases not matched to a gene: 7. The CDR3 totals 15 residues. CDR3 in DNA: TGTGCCAGTAGTATGCCTACGGACAGGGGTTATGGCTACACCTTC. This translates into CASSMPTDRGYGYTF.

The chain couples TRBV7-6 to TRBJ1-1; D is undetermined. The V gene lost 1 base and the J gene lost 0 bases, with 9 bases spanning the gap. The CDR3 length is 15 residues. From germline, CDR1 is SGHVS and CDR2 FNYEAQ. DNA of the CDR3: TGTGCCAGCAGCTTAGGGCAGTCGATGAACACTGAAGCTTTCTTT. Residues: CASSLGQSMNTEAFF.

The rearrangement uses TRBV6-1 and TRBJ2-7, with TRBD2 matching 8 bases. The CDR3 runs to 15 residues. J gave up 0 bases and V 4 bases, and 5 bases lay outside the gene matches. Germline CDR1 reads MNHNS; CDR2 reads SASEGT. The DNA for the CDR3 is TGTGCCAGCAGTGTTGTTAGCGGGAACTCCTACGAGCAGTACTTC. This codes for CASSVVSGNSYEQYF.

This clone was seen once. This rearrangement joins TRBV25-1 to TRBJ2-5, with unresolved D. The germline V gene has CDR1 MGHDK and CDR2 SYGVNS. The CDR3 totals 12 residues. The ends were cut back, 0 bases at V and 5 bases at J, with 4 bases in the middle. CDR3 amino acids: CASSEYLETQYF. Here the CDR3 DNA reads TGTGCCAGCAGTGAATACTTGGAGACCCAGTACTTC.

In this sample, this clone turned up a few times. The rearrangement links TRBV19 to TRBJ1-1; D call uncertain. CDR3 size: 13 residues. The V end was cut by 6 bases, the J end by 1 base, with 9 bases between. From germline, CDR1 is LNHDA and CDR2 SQIVND (reference sequence). DNA for the CDR3: TGTGCCAGTAGGGAGACTTGGAACACTGAAGCTTTCTTT. The encoded protein is CASRETWNTEAFF.